What follows are 9 T cell receptor beta chains derived from one specimen sequenced in a study of OX40 agonist ivuxolimab in advanced cancers. Receptors were amplified or captured by the immunoSEQ multiplex PCR assay. Held by TCRdb, this immuneACCESS table contains in-frame sequences only and omits some clones. Under half of the omission traces to an unresolved V gene where checked; the cause of the rest is unknown. For this sample there are around 85,000 clones; around 90% appear just once. The ten largest make up under 2% of the sample. Source: CD4+ or CD8+ T cells sorted from blood, taken in a trial of the OX40 agonist ivuxolimab. Receptors originate from an adult with an advanced solid tumor such as melanoma, head and neck, liver or kidney cancer.

This chain links TRBV6-5 with TRBJ2-1; the D is unclear. The germline V and J ends were trimmed by 6 bases and 4 bases, with 4 bases remaining between them. This CDR3 has 11 residues. Germline V gene lookup returns CDR1 MNHEY and CDR2 SVGAGI. The CDR3, as DNA: TGTGCCAGCAGGCGGTACAATGAGCAGTTCTTC. As protein: CASRRYNEQFF.

V gene TRBV7-9 combines with J gene TRBJ2-5; D is unresolved. Trimming removed 0 bases from V and 7 bases from J, with 12 bases in between. The CDR3 length is 14 residues. CDR1 and CDR2 from the germline V gene are SEHNR and FQNEAQ (reference sequence). The CDR3 here is CASSLAGRTGTQYF. In nucleotides, the CDR3 is TGTGCCAGCAGCTTAGCTGGAAGGACGGGGACCCAGTACTTC.

This chain joins TRBV4-1 and TRBJ2-1, with 16 positions matching TRBD2. Germline CDR1 and CDR2: MGHRA and YSYEKL. Trimming removed 6 bases from V and 3 bases from J; junction bases left unmatched: 5. The CDR3 has 17 residues. Written as DNA, the CDR3 is TGCGCCAGCAGAACCGGGACTAGCGGGAGGGTCTACAATGAGCAGTTCTTC. Its translation: CASRTGTSGRVYNEQFF.

The rearrangement joins TRBV7-2 to TRBJ1-1; perhaps TRBD1 as D (6 bases). The V gene's germline CDR1 is SGHTA and CDR2 FQGNSA. The CDR3 is 12 amino acids. Trimming stripped 5 bases from V and 6 bases from J, with 10 bases between. The CDR3 loop is CASSLRGAEAFF. The CDR3 nucleotides read TGTGCCAGCAGCCTGAGGGGGGCTGAAGCTTTCTTT. Variable domain in full (rest from reference TRBV7-2 and TRBJ1-1): GAGVSQSPSNKVTEKGKDVELRCDPISGHTALYWYRQSLGQGLEFLIYFQGNSAPDKSGLPSDRFSAERTGGSVSTLTIQRTQQEDSAVYLCASSLRGAEAFFGQGTRLTVV.

The chain recombines TRBV19 with TRBJ1-5; 9 bases line up with TRBD1. From germline, CDR1 is LNHDA and CDR2 SQIVND (reference sequence). Trimming at V came to 6 bases and at J to 4 bases, leaving 7 bases not matched to a gene. The length of the CDR3 is 15 residues. DNA of the CDR3: TGTGCCAGTAGGGGCTCACAGGGGGCTAATCAGCCCCAGCATTTT. It is translated as CASRGSQGANQPQHF.

This chain uses TRBV10-3 with TRBJ2-2; TRBD1 agrees at 10 bases. The CDR3 is 17 amino acids. Germline-derived CDR1 and CDR2 are ENHRY and SYGVKD. J lost 4 bases, V lost 1 base, and 6 bases had no gene match. Written as DNA, the CDR3 is TGTGCCATCAGTGAGTGGGACAGGGGTTCGGGCACCGGGGAGCTGTTTTTT. Its translation is CAISEWDRGSGTGELFF.

V gene TRBV5-4 combines with J gene TRBJ1-2; unclear D gene. Trimming left V 0 bases short and J 4 bases short, with 10 bases between. Germline V CDR1 and CDR2: SGHNT, YYREEE (reference sequence). The CDR3 loop spans 14 amino acids. The CDR3 DNA reads TGTGCCAGCAGCTTGGAAAGGGATTTCTATGGCTACACCTTC. Its translation: CASSLERDFYGYTF.

The chain recombines TRBV4-1 with TRBJ1-5; 8 nucleotides match TRBD1. Germline values: CDR1 MGHRA, CDR2 YSYEKL. This CDR3 contains 16 residues. With 4 bases clipped from V and 3 bases from J, the junction kept 8 bases outside the gene matches. The CDR3 is CASSPLGQGDNQPQHF. The DNA of the CDR3 is TGCGCCAGCAGCCCCCTAGGACAGGGAGACAATCAGCCCCAGCATTTT.

The CDR3 spells CASSVVVGSEQYF. For the CDR3, the DNA is TGTGCCAGCAGCGTAGTGGTAGGAAGTGAGCAGTACTTC. The chain uses TRBV9 and TRBJ2-7, with unresolved D. Deletions cut 0 bases from V and 7 bases from J, with 11 bases between. The V gene's germline CDR1 is SGDLS and CDR2 YYNGEE. The CDR3 runs to 13 residues.